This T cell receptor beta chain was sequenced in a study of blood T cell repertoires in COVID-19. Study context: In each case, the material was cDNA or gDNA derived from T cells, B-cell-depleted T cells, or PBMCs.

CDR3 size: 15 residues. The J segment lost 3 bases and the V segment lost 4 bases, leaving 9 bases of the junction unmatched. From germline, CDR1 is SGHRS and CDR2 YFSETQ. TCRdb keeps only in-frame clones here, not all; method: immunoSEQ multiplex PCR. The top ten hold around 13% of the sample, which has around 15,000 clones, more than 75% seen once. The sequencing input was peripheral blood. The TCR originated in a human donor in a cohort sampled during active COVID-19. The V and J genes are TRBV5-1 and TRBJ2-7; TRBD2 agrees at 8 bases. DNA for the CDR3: TGCGCCAGCAGCACCGATCCGGGAGGGGACTACGAGCAGTACTTC. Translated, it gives CASSTDPGGDYEQYF.